A single count supports the clone carrying this T cell receptor (beta chain). Its antigen remains unidentified. The sample belongs to a study of cytomegalovirus exposure and HLA in healthy donors. Overall study: Among 150 million to 200 million T cells, an earlier analysis found around 100 million unique TCR beta sequences. General observations from the study: From TCR beta sequences, most subjects' HLA-A and HLA-B alleles were reportedly predicted accurately.

With 60 Vbeta and 13 Jbeta primers, the PCR was carried out. The assay was immunoSEQ multiplex PCR, and TCRdb's table has in-frame clones only and misses some. The table lists 90,000 or so clones, approximately 71% of them singletons. The receptor was derived from a woman in her late teens or twenties in good health and CMV-seropositive. Sequencing was carried out using PBMCs.

In nucleotides, the CDR3 is TGTGCCAGCAGTGAGCCCGGGACAACCCCCTTCGAAGCTTTCTTT. This encodes CASSEPGTTPFEAFF. This chain connects TRBV6-1 to TRBJ1-1; TRBD1 is a possible D gene (6 bases). The CDR3 runs to 15 residues. Germline CDR1 and CDR2: MNHNS and SASEGT. Deletions cut 3 bases from V and 8 bases from J, with 19 bases between.